One sample yielded the 20 T cell receptor beta chains listed below, sequenced in a study of breast tumors, draining lymph nodes, adjacent tissues. One entry per CDR3 protein results from TCRdb running MiXCR on the multiplex PCR reads. The sample contains roughly 130,000 distinct CDR3 sequences, just under 20% of which appear only once. The lymph nodes were axillary draining lymph nodes from breast cancer patients. The sequencing input was axillary lymph node tissue. Receptors originate from a female donor with breast cancer. Some clones in this sample may be carry-over from other donors' samples.

Many counts were recorded for this clonotype. The V call is TRBV27, the J call TRBJ2-5, with TRBD1 as a possible D gene (6 bases). Per the germline V gene, CDR1 is MNHEY and CDR2 is SMNVEV (reference sequence). There are 13 residues in the CDR3. Trimming stripped 5 bases from V and 6 bases from J, with 13 bases between. CDR3 in amino acids: CASSQGQSQTQYF. DNA for the CDR3: TGTGCCAGCAGTCAAGGACAGAGTCAGACCCAGTACTTC.

This clonotype has a count of ten or more. This chain uses TRBV11-3 with TRBJ2-5, with TRBD1 as a possible D gene (6 bases). Trimming pared 6 bases from V and 2 bases from J, leaving 10 bases between. CDR1 and CDR2 (germline): SGHNT, YENEEA. The CDR3 extends over 13 amino acids. CDR3 loop: CASSRRGQETQYF. The CDR3 coding sequence is TGTGCCAGCAGTAGAAGGGGGCAAGAGACCCAGTACTTC.

This clonotype was found once. This may arise from a read error, as a much more abundant clone is one base away. V gene TRBV6-1 combines with J gene TRBJ2-2; possible D gene TRBD2, 6 bases. V was pared by 7 bases and J by 3 bases, with 18 bases between. This CDR3 region has 16 residues. CDR1 and CDR2 from the germline V gene are MNHNS and SASEGT. CDR3 bases: TGTGCCAGCACCCCGATCGGAGGGGCGTACACCGGGGAGCTGTTTTTT. Translation gives CASTPIGGAYTGELFF.

This clonotype was counted between two and nine times. This chain uses TRBV6-1 with TRBJ1-5; TRBD1 is a possible D gene (6 bases). The germline V gene encodes CDR1 MNHNS and CDR2 SASEGT. Trimming pared 3 bases from V and 0 bases from J, leaving 9 bases between. The CDR3 length is 15 residues. The CDR3 DNA is TGTGCCAGCAGTGATTGGACAGTTAGCAATCAGCCCCAGCATTTT. Amino acids: CASSDWTVSNQPQHF.

In this sample, this clonotype turned up many times. This rearrangement joins TRBV3-1 to TRBJ2-1, with a weak D call TRBD1 (5 bases). Deletions cut 9 bases from V and 1 base from J, with 10 bases between. The CDR3 length is 13 residues. Germline V gives CDR1 LGHDT, CDR2 YNNKEL (reference sequence). CDR3 sequence: CASNKGSYNEQFF. The CDR3 coding sequence is TGTGCCAGTAACAAGGGGTCCTACAATGAGCAGTTCTTC.

The table lists this clonotype with many counts. The V call is TRBV5-1, the J call TRBJ2-3; 13 bases map to TRBD2. The CDR3 loop spans 17 amino acids. With V trimmed by 4 bases and J by 1 base, 6 bases remained unmatched. Looked up from germline, CDR1 is SGHRS and CDR2 is YFSETQ. CDR3 loop: CASSPFGLAGGTDTQYF. Written as DNA, the CDR3 is TGCGCCAGCAGCCCCTTTGGACTAGCGGGGGGCACAGATACGCAGTATTTT.

This sequence joins TRBV10-3 and TRBJ2-4; 7 positions agree with TRBD2. The CDR3 is made up of 15 amino acids. Losses at the gene ends were 2 bases for V and 4 bases for J; bases not matched to a gene: 5. CDR1 ENHRY and CDR2 SYGVKD come from the germline V gene. CDR3 sequence reads: CAISEPGLKKNIQYF. CDR3 nucleotide sequence: TGTGCCATCAGTGAGCCGGGACTAAAAAAAAACATTCAGTACTTC.

The table lists this clonotype with a few counts. One junction end does not reproduce the germline sequence, and a read error may be involved. The chain employs TRBV24-1 and TRBJ2-1, with 12 nucleotides matching TRBD1. This CDR3 comprises 16 residues. CDR1 and CDR2 (germline): KGHDR, SFDVKD. The CDR3 nucleotides are TGTGCCACCAGTGATAGGGGACAGGGGGCGGTGTATGAGCAGTCCTTC. Translation gives CATSDRGQGAVYEQSF.

This clonotype was seen repeatedly, ten times or more. The chain combines TRBV20-1 with TRBJ1-2; the D is unclear. Looked up from germline, CDR1 is DFQATT and CDR2 is SNEGSKA (reference sequence). The CDR3 has 15 residues. The V and J ends lost 5 bases and 7 bases respectively, with 23 bases between them. In DNA form, the CDR3 reads TGCAGTGCTTCCAGAACGACAAGGGTGGACGGTGGCTACACCTTC. Amino acid sequence: CSASRTTRVDGGYTF.

Comments on this clonotype: A single base separates this from a much larger clone, so it may be a read error. V and J are TRBV6-1 and TRBJ2-2; weak D call: TRBD1 (6 bases). Germline CDR1 and CDR2: MNHNS and SASEGT. The CDR3 spans 14 residues. CDR3 sequence (DNA): TGTGCCAGCATGCGGGCTGGGGGCACCGAGGAGCTGTTTTTT. The encoded protein is CASMRAGGTEELFF.

On this clonotype: A read error may produce the germline difference seen at one junction end. The V call is TRBV20-1, the J call TRBJ2-3, with 9 bases fitting TRBD2. The germline CDR1 and CDR2 sequences are DFQATT and SNEGSKA (reference sequence). There are 15 residues in the CDR3. Written as DNA, the CDR3 is TGCAGTGCCCAGAAGCCTAGCGGGACCCCAGATACGCGGTCTTTT. It yields the protein CSAQKPSGTPDTRSF.

With regard to this clonotype: This may arise from a read error, as a much more abundant clone is one base away. The chain employs TRBV7-9 and TRBJ2-3, with D possibly being TRBD1 or TRBD2 (6 bases each). Germline lookup yields CDR1 SEHNR and CDR2 FQNEAQ (reference sequence). This CDR3 region has 19 residues. The V end was cut by 7 bases, the J end by 2 bases, with 28 bases between. The CDR3 spells CASNLAHGGRRLLTDTQYF. DNA for the CDR3: TGTGCCAGCAACCTGGCGCATGGGGGGCGGAGGTTACTCACAGATACGCAGTATTTT.

This clonotype was counted ten times or more. The rearrangement joins TRBV24-1 to TRBJ2-1, with TRBD1 matching over 8 bases. V trimming: 2 bases; J trimming: 9 bases; junction bases outside the gene matches: 11. The V gene's germline CDR1 is KGHDR and CDR2 SFDVKD. The CDR3 has 16 residues. For the CDR3, the DNA is TGTGCCACCAGTGATTCCACCGGGACAGGAGGGGCTGAGCAGTTCTTC. Translation: CATSDSTGTGGAEQFF.

The table lists this clonotype with many counts. The genes are TRBV2 and TRBJ2-5; 9 bases agree with TRBD1. In germline, CDR1 is SNHLY, CDR2 FYNNEI. The CDR3 consists of 15 residues. The V and J ends lost 5 bases and 4 bases, in that order; junction bases with no gene match: 8. The CDR3 DNA reads TGTGCCAGCAGTCCGGACAGGGGCGCTGTAGAGACCCAGTACTTC. It is translated as CASSPDRGAVETQYF.

The chain is built from TRBV28 and TRBJ2-1; D unresolved. This CDR3 is built from 13 residues. Germline CDR1 reads MDHEN; CDR2 reads SYDVKM. With 2 bases removed from V and 6 bases from J, the gap between germline ends came to 8 bases. The chain's CDR3 is CASSLGARNEQFF. CDR3 nucleotides: TGTGCCAGCAGTTTAGGTGCACGCAATGAGCAGTTCTTC. The entire variable domain, with the rest obtained from reference TRBV28 and TRBJ2-1, is as follows: DVKVTQSSRYLVKRTGEKVFLECVQDMDHENMFWYRQDPGLGLRLIYFSYDVKMKEKGDIPEGYSVSREKKERFSLILESASTNQTSMYLCASSLGARNEQFFGPGTRLTVL.

Notes on this clonotype: A read error may explain this, as a much larger clone is one base away. The rearrangement joins TRBV5-4 to TRBJ2-3; a possible D gene is TRBD1 (7 bases). The CDR3 covers 16 residues. Germline CDR1 reads SGHNT; CDR2 reads YYREEE (reference sequence). In nucleotides, the CDR3 is TGTGCCAGCAGCCCCACCAGACAGGGAGGTGCAGATATGCAGTATTTT. Residues: CASSPTRQGGADMQYF.

The chain combines TRBV15 with TRBJ2-3; TRBD2 matches 8 bases. CDR3 length: 14 amino acids. Trimming took 5 bases from V and 1 from J; bases not matched to a gene: 2. Germline assignment: CDR1 LNHNV and CDR2 YYDKDF (reference sequence). The CDR3 DNA reads as TGTGCCACCAGCCCGGGGGGGGGCACAGATACGCAGTATTTT. This translates into CATSPGGGTDTQYF. The full variable domain, with the rest looked up from reference TRBV15 and TRBJ2-3, is DAMVIQNPRYQVTQFGKPVTLSCSQTLNHNVMYWYQQKSSQAPKLLFHYYDKDFNNEADTPDNFQSRRPNTSFCFLDIRSPGLGDTAMYLCATSPGGGTDTQYFGPGTRLTVL.

As for this clonotype: Given the absence of the conserved phenylalanine or tryptophan at the CDR3 end, a read error is likely. The CDR3 loop is CASSSGGYEQYL. The DNA for the CDR3 is TGTGCCAGCAGTTCCGGGGGATACGAGCAGTACTTG. This chain links TRBV28 with TRBJ2-7, with D perhaps TRBD2 (6 bases). The germline V gene has CDR1 MDHEN and CDR2 SYDVKM. Trimming took 4 bases from V and 4 from J, leaving 8 bases between them. This CDR3 has 12 residues.

This clonotype showed up just a few times. This chain joins TRBV3-1 and TRBJ2-1; TRBD2 agrees at 7 bases. CDR3 length: 15 residues. V shed 3 bases, J shed 7 bases, and the junction held 9 bases outside the gene matches. From germline, CDR1 is LGHDT and CDR2 YNNKEL (reference sequence). For the CDR3, the DNA is TGTGCCAGCAGCCATCGGGGGGAGGCGAGGAATGAGCAGTTCTTC. Its protein is CASSHRGEARNEQFF.

This clonotype was observed at least ten times. The V call is TRBV5-1, the J call TRBJ2-5; weak D call: TRBD1 (6 bases). The germline V and J ends were trimmed by 0 bases and 5 bases, with 17 bases remaining between them. The germline CDR1 and CDR2 sequences are SGHRS and YFSETQ. The CDR3 covers 16 residues. CDR3 protein: CASSLGFGTGTETQYF. The CDR3 DNA is TGCGCCAGCAGCTTGGGGTTTGGTACAGGGACGGAGACCCAGTACTTC.